The TCR beta chain described here comes from a study of cytomegalovirus exposure and HLA in healthy donors. PCR used 60 Vbeta primers and 13 Jbeta primers. How the authors handled the data: Later analysis identified tens of millions of unique TCR beta chains, roughly 11 million shared. Profiled with immunoSEQ multiplex PCR; TCRdb holds only in-frame clones, not every one. V, J and clone size are taken as reported in that table, and D and trimming were inferred from the DNA itself. This table has about 160,000 clones, 85% appearing once. Notes on this clone: Its antigen is unknown.

Notes on the study in general: Likely technical artifact: a cluster of highly shared sequence variants.

This clonotype was obtained from a boy aged 2 to 10 in good health and CMV-seronegative. Sequencing was performed on PBMCs.

The CDR3 coding sequence is TGTGCCAGCAGTGAAACATTGGCAGTTTCCTACGAGCAGTACTTC. This codes for CASSETLAVSYEQYF. V gene TRBV6-1 combines with J gene TRBJ2-7; D is ambiguous. The CDR3 has 15 amino acids. The V gene's germline CDR1 is MNHNS and CDR2 SASEGT. The V end was cut by 2 bases, the J end by 1 base, with 12 bases between.